The present T cell receptor beta chain was sequenced within a study of blood T cell repertoires in COVID-19. Study in general: There were acute and convalescent COVID-19 samples, and they came from the United States, Italy and Spain. T cells, B-cell-depleted T cells, or PBMCs provided the cDNA or gDNA that served as material.

Only in-frame clones appear in the TCRdb table, and some are missing; sequencing was by immunoSEQ multiplex PCR. The sample has about 180,000 clones, approximately 85% seen once. V was clipped by 6 bases and J by 2 bases, with 17 bases between them. Germline lookup yields CDR1 MNHEY and CDR2 SMNVEV (reference sequence). This CDR3 spans 15 amino acids. The sequencing input was peripheral blood. The TCR sequence derives from a man between 60 and 70 years old with acute or convalescent COVID-19. The chain recombines TRBV27 with TRBJ2-7; D is unresolved. Here the CDR3 DNA reads TGTGCCAGCAGGTCGAGAGGCGGAGCAACCTACGAGCAGTACTTC. It yields the protein CASRSRGGATYEQYF.